This record concerns one T cell receptor (beta chain) sequence. This sample was included in a study of shared clonotypes between healthy human individuals. Study context: Contributing individuals were two females and three males aged 18 to 49.

The CDR3 consists of 15 residues. The germline CDR1 and CDR2 sequences are SEHNR and FQNEAQ (reference sequence). Trimming cost V 6 bases and J 8 bases, with 20 bases left between them. Genomic DNA of each subset was evenly split across several immunoSEQ plates. Assay: immunoSEQ multiplex PCR; the TCRdb copy retains only in-frame clones and omits some. This repertoire shows some 450,000 clones, roughly three quarters found once; its top ten account for around 11%. The sequencing sample was made of PBMCs. The rearrangement links TRBV7-9 to TRBJ2-1, with a weak D call TRBD2 (6 bases). This TCR was recovered from a woman aged 40 to 50 in good health. Some clones in this sample may be carry-over from other donors' samples. CDR3 protein: CASSLIRESLYEQFF. CDR3 in DNA: TGTGCCAGCAGTCTTATACGGGAGTCGCTATATGAGCAGTTCTTC.